These 22 T cell receptor beta chains originate from one sample sequenced in a study of technical replicates of blood from a handful of donors. The protocol was immunoSEQ multiplex PCR, while the TCRdb copy is restricted to in-frame clones and leaves out a portion. Seen here are around 81,000 clones, 75% to 85% observed once, and the top ten hold roughly 3.9%. The sequenced material came from PBMCs. These receptors were taken from a human donor in good health. Some clones in this sample may be carry-over from other donors' samples.

This chain connects TRBV6-1 to TRBJ1-5; weak D call: TRBD1 (6 bases). Looked up from germline, CDR1 is MNHNS and CDR2 is SASEGT. V dropped 10 bases and J dropped 9 bases, with 19 bases sitting between them. The CDR3 extends over 13 amino acids. The CDR3 is CATNRQATMPQHF. The CDR3 region has the DNA TGTGCCACGAATCGACAGGCCACCATGCCCCAGCATTTT.

This clone has a handful of counts. The genes are TRBV4-3 and TRBJ2-1; TRBD2 is a possible D gene (6 bases). Per germline, CDR1 LGHNA and CDR2 YSLEER. The CDR3 runs to 16 residues. Trimming stripped 0 bases from V and 1 base from J, with 10 bases between. The CDR3 reads CASSQDLGGSYNEQFF. The CDR3 DNA sequence: TGCGCCAGCAGCCAAGATCTGGGGGGATCCTACAATGAGCAGTTCTTC.

The gene calls are TRBV5-8 and TRBJ2-3; D possibly corresponds to TRBD1 (6 bases). CDR3 size: 14 residues. V was shortened by 0 bases and J by 1 base, with 6 bases between the two germline ends. The germline CDR1 and CDR2 sequences are SGHTS and YDEGEE. The CDR3 sequence: CASSLGGRTDTQYF. CDR3 in DNA: TGTGCCAGCAGCTTGGGGGGGCGCACAGATACGCAGTATTTT.

The genes are TRBV7-8 and TRBJ2-4; D is unclear. Trimming shortened V by 1 base and J by 0 bases, and 13 bases separated the two germline ends. The CDR3 has 17 amino acids. CDR1 and CDR2 (germline): SGHVS, FQNEAQ. CDR3 nucleotide sequence: TGTGCCAGCAGCTTAGAAGCGAGACTGGTAGCCAAAAACATTCAGTACTTC. Residues: CASSLEARLVAKNIQYF.

J is TRBJ2-3 and V is TRBV7-3; D perhaps matches TRBD2 (6 bases). The length of the CDR3 is 16 residues. Trimming left V 1 base short and J 4 bases short, with 15 bases between. Germline V CDR1 and CDR2: SGHTA, FQGTGA. The CDR3 sequence is CASSLIGGMGSDTQYF. DNA for the CDR3: TGTGCCAGCAGCTTAATCGGCGGGATGGGATCAGATACGCAGTATTTT.

J is TRBJ1-1 and V is TRBV4-1; 9 positions agree with TRBD1. CDR3 length: 18 amino acids. The V and J ends lost 1 base and 1 base, in that order; junction bases with no gene match: 10. CDR1 MGHRA and CDR2 YSYEKL come from the germline V gene. The CDR3 reads CASSQARGTGSRNTEAFF. In nucleotides, the CDR3 is TGCGCCAGCAGCCAAGCACGGGGGACAGGGAGTAGGAACACTGAAGCTTTCTTT.

The chain links TRBV5-6 to TRBJ2-5; 14 nucleotides agree with TRBD2. In germline, CDR1 is SGHDT, CDR2 YYEEEE. With V trimmed by 4 bases and J by 4 bases, 15 bases remained unmatched. This CDR3 region has 19 residues. Here the CDR3 reads CASSPPAGTSGGGGETQYF. In DNA, the CDR3 is TGTGCCAGCAGCCCCCCTGCCGGGACTAGCGGGGGAGGAGGAGAGACCCAGTACTTC.

The V and J genes are TRBV7-9 and TRBJ1-1; D perhaps matches TRBD1 (6 bases). V lost 5 bases to trimming and J lost 1 base, with 17 bases between them. Germline lookup yields CDR1 SEHNR and CDR2 FQNEAQ (reference sequence). This CDR3 spans 16 amino acids. CDR3 in amino acids: CASSLLRDTQNTEAFF. CDR3 coding DNA: TGTGCCAGCAGCCTTCTCCGGGACACCCAGAACACTGAAGCTTTCTTT.

The V gene is TRBV4-3, the J gene TRBJ2-2; TRBD2 agrees at 7 bases. CDR1 LGHNA and CDR2 YSLEER come from the germline V gene. Trimming cost V 0 bases and J 6 bases; bases outside gene matches: 4. The CDR3 runs to 15 residues. CDR3 bases: TGCGCCAGCAGCCAAGACCGGGGGGAGTCCGGGGAGCTGTTTTTT. As protein: CASSQDRGESGELFF.

The V and J genes are TRBV6-1 and TRBJ1-5, with 7 nucleotides matching TRBD1. CDR1 is MNHNS and CDR2 is SASEGT in the germline V gene. The CDR3 is 14 residues long. Germline trimming cut 4 bases from V and 7 bases from J; bases unmatched to any gene: 7. Written as DNA, the CDR3 is TGTGCCAGCAGTGGGGCAGGGGGACGGCAGCCCCAGCATTTT. Encoded protein: CASSGAGGRQPQHF.

The rearrangement links TRBV4-1 to TRBJ2-2; D unresolved. Trimming shortened V by 1 base and J by 5 bases, and 8 bases separated the two germline ends. CDR1 and CDR2 (germline): MGHRA, YSYEKL. This CDR3 region has 14 residues. The CDR3: CASSQVLGTGELFF. CDR3 sequence (DNA): TGCGCCAGCAGCCAAGTTCTCGGGACCGGGGAGCTGTTTTTT.

The chain carries TRBV5-6 and TRBJ1-2; D possibly corresponds to TRBD1 (6 bases). Germline CDR1 SGHDT, CDR2 YYEEEE. V lost 4 bases and J lost 5, with 12 bases in between. The CDR3 has 13 amino acids. The CDR3 DNA follows: TGTGCCAGCAGCCCGTACAGGGTTTATGGCTACACCTTC. Its protein is CASSPYRVYGYTF.

The genes are TRBV6-5 and TRBJ2-5, with 10 bases that match TRBD2. Germline CDR1 reads MNHEY; CDR2 reads SVGAGI. The CDR3 is 14 residues long. V was clipped by 6 bases and J by 3 bases; unmatched bases: 4. The DNA for the CDR3 is TGTGCCAGCAGCCAACTAGCGGGAAAAGAGACCCAGTACTTC. As protein: CASSQLAGKETQYF.

The CDR3 spells CASSQDQGGVDIQYF. CDR3 coding DNA: TGCGCCAGCAGCCAAGACCAGGGAGGGGTAGACATTCAGTACTTC. The chain carries TRBV4-3 and TRBJ2-4; the match to TRBD2 covers 7 bases. Germline loops: CDR1 LGHNA, CDR2 YSLEER. The CDR3 consists of 15 residues. Trimming cost V 0 bases and J 8 bases; bases outside gene matches: 7.

This clone has more than one count but fewer than ten. The chain is built from TRBV6-4 and TRBJ1-1; D gene unclear. This CDR3 contains 13 residues. Trimming took 6 bases from V and 2 from J, leaving 10 bases between them. Germline V gene lookup returns CDR1 MRHNA and CDR2 SNTAGT. CDR3 loop: CASSQTSNTEAFF. In nucleotides, the CDR3 is TGTGCCAGCAGCCAGACATCAAACACTGAAGCTTTCTTT.

The rearrangement uses TRBV15 and TRBJ2-1; D is undetermined. With 0 bases removed from V and 3 bases from J, the gap between germline ends came to 6 bases. The CDR3 extends over 14 amino acids. Germline assignment: CDR1 LNHNV and CDR2 YYDKDF (reference sequence). The CDR3 DNA reads TGTGCCACCAGCAGAGACGACATCTACAATGAGCAGTTCTTC. Translation gives CATSRDDIYNEQFF.

The chain is built from TRBV19 and TRBJ1-3; 8 bases match TRBD1. This CDR3 is 15 amino acids long. V gave up 2 bases and J gave up 2 bases; unmatched junction bases: 2. CDR1 is LNHDA, CDR2 SQIVND, per germline (reference sequence). The CDR3 sequence is CASSIRQGTGNTIYF. CDR3 nucleotide sequence: TGTGCCAGTAGTATACGACAGGGGACTGGAAACACCATATATTTT. Supplemented by reference TRBV19 and TRBJ1-3, the full variable domain reads DGGITQSPKYLFRKEGQNVTLSCEQNLNHDAMYWYRQDPGQGLRLIYYSQIVNDFQKGDIAEGYSVSREKKESFPLTVTSAQKNPTAFYLCASSIRQGTGNTIYFGEGSWLTVV.

This clone was observed a few times. The chain carries TRBV13 and TRBJ2-2; TRBD2 aligns across 13 bases. Trimming cost V 5 bases and J 4 bases; bases outside gene matches: 4. The CDR3 runs 16 residues. Germline lookup yields CDR1 PRHDT and CDR2 FYEKMQ (reference sequence). The chain's CDR3 is CASSPGTSGTTGELFF. The CDR3 DNA is TGTGCCAGCAGCCCCGGGACTAGCGGGACCACCGGGGAGCTGTTTTTT.

The chain employs TRBV7-2 and TRBJ2-3; possibly TRBD2 for D (6 bases). The germline V gene encodes CDR1 SGHTA and CDR2 FQGNSA. V lost 5 bases and J lost 7, with 19 bases in between. The CDR3 length is 15 residues. CDR3: CASSPSRDLGYTQYF. The CDR3 region has the DNA TGTGCCAGCAGCCCGTCCCGGGACTTGGGTTATACGCAGTATTTT.

CDR3 amino acids: CASSSRDSLMHF. DNA for the CDR3: TGTGCCAGCAGTTCCCGTGACAGCCTAATGCATTTT. V gene TRBV27 combines with J gene TRBJ1-5; D may be TRBD1 (5 bases). Germline V gene data show CDR1 as MNHEY and CDR2 as SMNVEV (reference sequence). V lost 4 bases, J lost 15 bases, and 16 bases lay in between. The CDR3 spans 12 residues.

The chain has TRBV29-1 and TRBJ1-1; tentatively, D is TRBD1 (6 bases). The CDR3 is 13 residues long. Germline V gene data show CDR1 as SQVTM and CDR2 as ANQGSEA. V was shortened by 8 bases and J by 9 bases, with 22 bases between the two germline ends. The CDR3 region is CSTGREEGGQAFF. DNA for the CDR3: TGCAGCACCGGGAGGGAAGAGGGGGGGCAAGCTTTCTTT.

CDR3 region: CATSLRLAGSGELFF. The CDR3 nucleotides read TGTGCCACCAGCCTGAGACTAGCGGGTTCCGGGGAGCTGTTTTTT. V usage is TRBV15 and J usage is TRBJ2-2; 10 bases align to TRBD2. Germline CDR1 and CDR2: LNHNV and YYDKDF (reference sequence). This CDR3 is built from 15 residues. The ends lost 5 bases at V and 6 bases at J; junction bases unmatched: 6.